These T cell receptor beta chains were read from a single sample in a study of T cell responses to AZD1222 COVID-19 vaccine. Profiling relied on immunoSEQ multiplex PCR, and the TCRdb table lists in-frame clones only, not all of them. Of about 82,000 clones listed, around 85% are singletons. The sample here was peripheral blood, taken 28 days after the second AZD1222 dose. The receptors originated from an adult who received the AZD1222 COVID-19 vaccine. Each CDR3 is given with its conserved first and last residue. Fields, in order: D gene, clone size, CDR3 length, V gene, J gene, CDR3 protein, CDR3 DNA. D genes are given only for firm matches. Clone size is given for some rows only: seen once, a few or many times, or a class if the clone is expanded.

.	.	18	TRBV7-9	TRBJ1-5	CASSKTTRGPISLGPQHF	TGTGCCAGCAGCAAGACGACTAGAGGACCGATATCACTCGGTCCCCAGCATTTT
.	once	13	TRBV7-3	TRBJ2-2	CASSLLGTGELFF	TGTGCCAGCAGCTTACTCGGGACCGGGGAGCTGTTTTTT
.	.	14	TRBV4-3	TRBJ1-1	CASSQALLNTEAFF	TGCGCCAGCAGCCAAGCATTATTGAACACTGAAGCTTTCTTT
.	.	16	TRBV19	TRBJ2-2	CASHVPGGTNTGELFF	TGTGCCAGCCATGTCCCTGGGGGGACGAACACCGGGGAGCTGTTTTTT
.	.	13	TRBV7-2	TRBJ1-5	CATSPQGNQPQHF	TGTGCCACATCGCCTCAGGGAAATCAGCCCCAGCATTTT
TRBD1	.	16	TRBV3-1/TRBV3-2	TRBJ1-4	CASSQGGQGLNEKLFF	TGTGCCAGCAGCCAAGGGGGACAGGGGTTAAATGAAAAACTGTTTTTT
.	.	14	TRBV6-6	TRBJ2-6	CASGDPSGANVLTF	TGTGCCAGCGGGGACCCGTCTGGGGCCAACGTCCTGACTTTC
.	.	14	TRBV7-9	TRBJ1-1	CASRSVRAGTEAFF	TGTGCCAGCAGGTCCGTCAGGGCTGGTACTGAAGCTTTCTTT
.	.	15	TRBV5-1	TRBJ1-4	CASSLNRAVNEKLFF	TGCGCCAGCAGCTTGAACAGGGCCGTAAATGAAAAACTGTTTTTT
TRBD1	.	18	TRBV5-1	TRBJ2-2	CASSLTFGQGVNTGELFF	TGCGCCAGCAGCTTGACCTTCGGACAGGGGGTAAACACCGGGGAGCTGTTTTTT
TRBD2	.	15	TRBV19	TRBJ2-1	CASSIVGLDYNEQFF	TGTGCCAGTAGTATAGTGGGACTAGATTACAATGAGCAGTTCTTC
TRBD1	.	15	TRBV6-2/TRBV6-3	TRBJ1-1	CASSLTGAMNTEAFF	TGTGCCAGCAGTTTGACAGGGGCCATGAACACTGAAGCTTTCTTT
.	.	17	TRBV28	TRBJ1-5	CASSSSVGTFGNQPQHF	TGTGCCAGCAGTTCATCGGTCGGGACATTTGGCAATCAGCCCCAGCATTTT
.	.	15	TRBV4-3	TRBJ1-6	CASSQGNIPNSPLHF	TGCGCCAGCAGCCAAGGAAACATCCCGAATTCACCCCTCCACTTT
.	.	13	TRBV5-4	TRBJ2-1	CASSLTRGPEQFF	TGTGCCAGCAGCTTGACCAGAGGTCCCGAGCAGTTCTTC
.	.	11	TRBV3-1/TRBV3-2	TRBJ2-1	CASSQGAEQFF	TGTGCCAGCAGCCAGGGGGCCGAACAGTTCTTC
TRBD1	.	13	TRBV6-2/TRBV6-3	TRBJ1-2	CASSLTGGYGYTF	TGTGCCAGCAGTCTGACAGGGGGTTATGGCTACACCTTC
.	.	11	TRBV6-2/TRBV6-3	TRBJ2-5	CASSYSAAQYF	TGTGCCAGCAGTTACTCGGCGGCCCAGTACTTC
.	once	15	TRBV30	TRBJ2-5	CAWSDMTTYQETQYF	TGTGCCTGGAGTGATATGACGACGTACCAAGAGACCCAGTACTTC
TRBD2	.	13	TRBV19	TRBJ2-5	CASAQRGGETQYF	TGTGCCAGTGCCCAGCGGGGAGGGGAGACCCAGTACTTC
.	.	13	TRBV5-5	TRBJ1-2	CASSLRRDYGYTF	TGTGCCAGCAGCTTGAGACGGGACTATGGCTACACCTTC
.	.	15	TRBV6-5	TRBJ1-2	CASNGGGPQGYGYTF	TGTGCCAGCAATGGTGGGGGCCCCCAAGGCTATGGCTACACCTTC
TRBD1	.	15	TRBV28	TRBJ2-5	CASKGAWGVGETQYF	TGTGCCAGCAAGGGGGCTTGGGGTGTTGGGGAGACCCAGTACTTC
.	once	15	TRBV4-1	TRBJ1-3	CASSQNREIGNTIYF	TGCGCCAGCAGCCAAAACAGGGAAATTGGAAACACCATATATTTT
.	.	13	TRBV11-3	TRBJ2-1	CASSLDGNERQFF	TGTGCCAGCAGCTTGGACGGCAATGAGCGGCAGTTCTTC
.	few	10	TRBV12-3/TRBV12-4	TRBJ2-1	CASSRYEQFF	TGTGCCAGCAGCCGGTATGAGCAGTTCTTC
.	.	13	TRBV28	TRBJ2-7	CASSGTNSYEQYF	TGTGCCAGCAGTGGTACTAACTCCTACGAGCAGTACTTC
TRBD1	.	15	TRBV5-1	TRBJ1-2	CASSLDQGAYYGYTF	TGCGCCAGCAGCTTGGACCAGGGGGCATACTATGGCTACACCTTC
.	.	14	TRBV19	TRBJ2-3	CASSRGIPPDTQYF	TGTGCCAGTAGCCGAGGGATTCCCCCAGATACGCAGTATTTT
.	.	13	TRBV28	TRBJ2-1	CASSVADDRIQFF	TGTGCCAGCAGTGTAGCCGATGACAGGATACAGTTCTTC
.	.	14	TRBV10-3	TRBJ1-2	CAITEGRTNYGYTF	TGTGCCATCACCGAAGGACGGACTAACTATGGCTACACCTTC
TRBD1	.	13	TRBV12-3/TRBV12-4	TRBJ2-7	CASSLGTGLEQYF	TGTGCCAGCAGTTTAGGGACAGGGCTCGAGCAGTACTTC
TRBD1	.	15	TRBV27	TRBJ1-4	CASSRTGAGNEKLFF	TGTGCCAGCAGCCGCACAGGGGCGGGTAATGAAAAACTGTTTTTT
.	.	14	TRBV5-1	TRBJ1-6	CASSSRWSDSPLHF	TGCGCCAGCAGTTCGAGGTGGTCAGATTCACCCCTCCACTTT
TRBD1	.	14	TRBV5-1	TRBJ1-2	CASSSDRADHGYTF	TGCGCCAGCAGCTCAGACAGGGCTGACCATGGCTACACCTTC
.	once	12	TRBV7-9	TRBJ2-7	CASSHSSYEQYF	TGTGCCAGCAGCCATAGTTCGTACGAGCAGTACTTC
.	.	14	TRBV18	TRBJ2-1	CASSPGEKYNEQFF	TGTGCCAGCTCACCAGGGGAAAAATACAATGAGCAGTTCTTC
.	.	13	TRBV6-4	TRBJ2-5	CASSEPVQETQYF	TGTGCCAGCAGTGAACCCGTACAAGAGACCCAGTACTTC
.	.	15	TRBV6-2/TRBV6-3	TRBJ1-5	CASSYSSGYNQPQHF	TGTGCCAGCAGTTACTCGAGCGGATACAATCAGCCCCAGCATTTT
.	.	13	TRBV10-3	TRBJ1-1	CAINGGVGTEAFF	TGTGCCATAAATGGGGGAGTTGGCACTGAAGCTTTCTTT
.	once	15	TRBV28	TRBJ1-5	CASSLRTVSNQPQHF	TGTGCCAGCAGTTTAAGGACAGTTAGCAATCAGCCCCAGCATTTT
.	.	15	TRBV5-4	TRBJ1-1	CASSLGLGGRAEAFF	TGTGCCAGCAGCTTAGGTTTAGGGGGGAGGGCTGAAGCTTTCTTT